The present T cell receptor beta chain was sequenced within a study of glioma-infiltrating T cells. Study outcomes and limitations: Only very few CDR3 sequences appeared in both tissue and blood. Non-neoplastic patients had below-expected tissue-blood divergence, while all gliomas exceeded expectation.

In its sample, this clonotype was seen many times. The antigen is unknown. The iRepertoire nested amplicon-rescue multiplex PCR amplified TCR alpha and beta CDR3s from RNA. Tissue mRNA or PBMC total RNA, about 85-400 ng, went into one-step reverse transcription and amplification. MiXCR, applied by TCRdb to the multiplex PCR reads, yields one record per CDR3 protein. In the table there are around 90,000 distinct CDR3 sequences, 35% to 45% of which are singletons. In germline, CDR1 is SGHRS, CDR2 YFSETQ. V was pared by 4 bases and J by 8 bases, with 6 bases of the junction left unmatched. The CDR3 consists of 13 residues.

This sequence joins TRBV5-1 and TRBJ2-1; 7 nucleotides agree with TRBD1. What was sequenced was glioma tissue, nonneoplastic brain tissue, or PBMCs (not recorded which). This TCR came from a human donor with low-grade glioma or glioblastoma, undergoing nonglioma brain surgery, or in good health (not recorded which). This CDR3 is CASSLGTGDEQFF. CDR3 DNA: TGCGCCAGCAGCCTAGGAACAGGGGATGAGCAGTTCTTC.